The clone carrying this T cell receptor (beta chain) was detected a few times. Its antigen is still unknown. V was clipped by 0 bases and J by 2 bases, with 11 bases between them. Germline V lookup: CDR1 MGHRA, CDR2 YSYEKL. This CDR3 is built from 15 residues. These data originate in a study of post-analysis software for immune sequencing data. Study observations and caveats: Several TRBV segments (TRBV5-6, TRBV5-1 and TRBV20-1 among them) occurred more frequently in patients than in controls.

Incorporated into the TCR beta cDNA libraries were unique molecular identifiers, which served to reduce PCR and sequencing biases. In TCRdb, the PCR reads were re-called with MiXCR into one record per CDR3 protein. Of roughly 650,000 distinct CDR3 sequences in the sample, approximately 59% are singletons; the top ten hold approximately 11%. Sequencing input: blood. The chain is built from TRBV4-1 and TRBJ2-7, with D perhaps TRBD1 (6 bases). The TCR sequence derives from a girl aged 2 to 9 with multiple sclerosis. The CDR3 sequence is CASSQDEDRPYEQYF. The CDR3 DNA reads TGCGCCAGCAGCCAAGATGAAGACAGGCCCTACGAGCAGTACTTC.